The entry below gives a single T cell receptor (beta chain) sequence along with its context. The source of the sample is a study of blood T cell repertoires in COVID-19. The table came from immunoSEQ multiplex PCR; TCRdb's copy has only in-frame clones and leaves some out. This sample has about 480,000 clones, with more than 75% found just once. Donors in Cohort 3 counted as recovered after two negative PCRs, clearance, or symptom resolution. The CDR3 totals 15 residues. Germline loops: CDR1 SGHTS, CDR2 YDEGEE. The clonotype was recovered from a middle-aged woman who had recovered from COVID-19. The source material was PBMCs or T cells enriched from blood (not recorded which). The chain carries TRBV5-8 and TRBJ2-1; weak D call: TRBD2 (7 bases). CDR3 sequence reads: CGGGAADPTYNEQFF. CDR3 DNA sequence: TGTGGAGGGGGGGCGGCGGACCCCACCTACAATGAGCAGTTCTTC. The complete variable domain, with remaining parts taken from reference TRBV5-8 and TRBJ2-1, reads EAGVTQSPTHLIKTRGQQATLRCSPISGHTSVYWYQQALGLGLQFLLWYDEGEERNRGNFPPRFSGRQFPNYSSELNVNALELEDSALYLCGGGAADPTYNEQFFGPGTRLTVL.